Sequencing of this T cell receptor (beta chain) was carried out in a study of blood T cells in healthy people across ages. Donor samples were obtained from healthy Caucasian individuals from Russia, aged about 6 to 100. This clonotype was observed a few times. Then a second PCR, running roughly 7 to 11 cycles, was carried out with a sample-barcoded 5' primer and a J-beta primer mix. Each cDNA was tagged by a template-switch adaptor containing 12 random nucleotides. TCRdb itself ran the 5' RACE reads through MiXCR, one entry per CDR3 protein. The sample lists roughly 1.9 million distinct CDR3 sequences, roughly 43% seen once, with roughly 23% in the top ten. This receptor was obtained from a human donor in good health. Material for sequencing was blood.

Here the CDR3 reads CASSTRIADEQFF. DNA for the CDR3: TGTGCCAGCAGCACGAGAATCGCAGATGAGCAGTTCTTC. V and J are TRBV9 and TRBJ2-1; D is uncertain. The CDR3 contains 13 residues. V dropped 4 bases and J dropped 8 bases, with 13 bases sitting between them. The V gene's germline CDR1 is SGDLS and CDR2 YYNGEE.